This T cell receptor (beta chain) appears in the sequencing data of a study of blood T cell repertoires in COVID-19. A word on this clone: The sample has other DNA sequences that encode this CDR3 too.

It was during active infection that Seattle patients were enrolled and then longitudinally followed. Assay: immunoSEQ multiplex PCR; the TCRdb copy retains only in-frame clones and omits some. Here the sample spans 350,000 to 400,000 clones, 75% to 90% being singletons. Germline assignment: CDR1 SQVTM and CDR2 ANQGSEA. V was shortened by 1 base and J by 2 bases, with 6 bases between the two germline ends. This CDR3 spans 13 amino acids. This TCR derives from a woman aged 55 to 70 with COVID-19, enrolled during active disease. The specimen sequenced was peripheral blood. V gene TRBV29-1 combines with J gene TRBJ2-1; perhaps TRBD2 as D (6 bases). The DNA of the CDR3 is TGCAGCGTTGAAGGCGGGGCCTACAATGAGCAGTTCTTC. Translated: CSVEGGAYNEQFF.